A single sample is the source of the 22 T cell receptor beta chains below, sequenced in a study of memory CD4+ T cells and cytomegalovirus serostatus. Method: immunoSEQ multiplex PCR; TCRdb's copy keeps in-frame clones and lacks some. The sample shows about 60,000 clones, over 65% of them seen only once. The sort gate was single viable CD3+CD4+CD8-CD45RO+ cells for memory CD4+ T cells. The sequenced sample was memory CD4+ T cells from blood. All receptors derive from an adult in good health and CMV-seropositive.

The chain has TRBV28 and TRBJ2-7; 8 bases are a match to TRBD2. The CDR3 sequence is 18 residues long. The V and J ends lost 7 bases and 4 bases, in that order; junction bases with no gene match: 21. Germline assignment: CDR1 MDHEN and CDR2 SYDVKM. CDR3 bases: TGTGCCAGCACCTCGGGGAGCGGGAGCCTTTGGGGGCATTACGAGCAGTACTTC. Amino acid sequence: CASTSGSGSLWGHYEQYF.

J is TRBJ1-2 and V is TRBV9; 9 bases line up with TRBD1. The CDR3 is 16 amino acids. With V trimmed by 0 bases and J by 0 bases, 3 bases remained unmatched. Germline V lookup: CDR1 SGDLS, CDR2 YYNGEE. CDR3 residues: CASSVGGTGTNYGYTF. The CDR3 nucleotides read TGTGCCAGCAGCGTAGGAGGGACAGGGACTAACTATGGCTACACCTTC.

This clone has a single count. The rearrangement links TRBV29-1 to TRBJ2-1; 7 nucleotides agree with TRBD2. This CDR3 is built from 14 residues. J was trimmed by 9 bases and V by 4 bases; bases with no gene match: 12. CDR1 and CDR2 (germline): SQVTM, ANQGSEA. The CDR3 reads CSVARESGVSEQFF. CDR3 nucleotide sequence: TGCAGCGTTGCGCGGGAGAGTGGAGTCAGTGAGCAGTTCTTC.

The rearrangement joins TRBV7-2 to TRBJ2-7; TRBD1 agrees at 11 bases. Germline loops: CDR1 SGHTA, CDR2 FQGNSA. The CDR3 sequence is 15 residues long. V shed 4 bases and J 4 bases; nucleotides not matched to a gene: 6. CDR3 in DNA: TGTGCCAGCAGCTCCTCGGACAGGGGGCGTTACGAGCAGTACTTC. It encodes CASSSSDRGRYEQYF.

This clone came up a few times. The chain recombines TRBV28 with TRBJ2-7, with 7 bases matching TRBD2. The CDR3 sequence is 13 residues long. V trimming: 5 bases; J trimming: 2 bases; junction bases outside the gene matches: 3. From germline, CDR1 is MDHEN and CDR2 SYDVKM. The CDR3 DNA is TGTGCCAGCAGTCCTAGCGGAACCTACGAGCAGTACGTC. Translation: CASSPSGTYEQYV.

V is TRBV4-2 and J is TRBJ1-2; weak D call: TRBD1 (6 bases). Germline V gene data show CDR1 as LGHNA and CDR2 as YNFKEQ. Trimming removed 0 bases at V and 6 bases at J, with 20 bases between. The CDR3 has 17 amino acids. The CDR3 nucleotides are TGTGCCAGCAGCCAAGATCCCGACAGGACAAGATTGGATGGCTACACCTTC. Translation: CASSQDPDRTRLDGYTF.

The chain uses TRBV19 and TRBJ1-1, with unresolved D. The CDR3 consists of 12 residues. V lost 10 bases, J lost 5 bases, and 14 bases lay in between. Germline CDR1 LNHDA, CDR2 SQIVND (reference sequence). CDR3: CATQDGLTEAFF. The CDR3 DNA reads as TGTGCCACTCAGGACGGACTGACTGAAGCTTTCTTT.

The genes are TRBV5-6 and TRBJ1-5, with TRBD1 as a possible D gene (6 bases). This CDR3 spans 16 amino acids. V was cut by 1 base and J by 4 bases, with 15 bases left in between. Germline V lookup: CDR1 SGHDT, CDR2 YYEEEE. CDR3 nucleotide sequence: TGTGCCAGCAGCTTGTTTGGGGGGGCCCTTAATCAGCCCCAGCATTTT. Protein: CASSLFGGALNQPQHF.

DNA of the CDR3: TGTGCCACAGCTACTAGCGGCCAAGAGACCCAGTACTTC. It is translated as CATATSGQETQYF. The V gene is TRBV15, the J gene TRBJ2-5; 8 bases align to TRBD2. The CDR3 consists of 13 residues. Germline trimming cut 9 bases from V and 1 base from J; bases unmatched to any gene: 4. Per the germline V gene, CDR1 is LNHNV and CDR2 is YYDKDF (reference sequence).

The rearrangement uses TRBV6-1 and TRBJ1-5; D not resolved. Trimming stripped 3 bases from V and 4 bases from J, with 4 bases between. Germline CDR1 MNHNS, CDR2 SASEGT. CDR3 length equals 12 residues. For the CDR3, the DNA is TGTGCCAGCAGTGAGACTAATCAGCCCCAGCATTTT. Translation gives CASSETNQPQHF.

CDR3 in DNA: TGTGCCAGTACCCCCAACCCCCCCCAGGCAAACATTCAGTACTTC. This encodes CASTPNPPQANIQYF. This chain joins TRBV19 and TRBJ2-4, with no clear D. Trimming removed 7 bases from V and 6 bases from J, with 19 bases in between. The CDR3 runs to 15 residues. Germline lookup yields CDR1 LNHDA and CDR2 SQIVND (reference sequence).

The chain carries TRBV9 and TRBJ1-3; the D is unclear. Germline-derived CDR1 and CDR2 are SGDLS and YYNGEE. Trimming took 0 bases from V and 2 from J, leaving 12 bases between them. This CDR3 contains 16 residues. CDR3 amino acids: CASSVGVRDPGNTIYF. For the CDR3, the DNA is TGTGCCAGCAGCGTAGGGGTAAGGGATCCTGGAAACACCATATATTTT.

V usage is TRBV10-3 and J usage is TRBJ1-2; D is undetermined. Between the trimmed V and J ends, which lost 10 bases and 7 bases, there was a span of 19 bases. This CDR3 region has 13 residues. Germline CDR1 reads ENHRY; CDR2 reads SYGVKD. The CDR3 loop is CATAKAGSGGYTF. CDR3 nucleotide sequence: TGTGCCACCGCCAAGGCGGGCTCGGGTGGCTACACCTTC.

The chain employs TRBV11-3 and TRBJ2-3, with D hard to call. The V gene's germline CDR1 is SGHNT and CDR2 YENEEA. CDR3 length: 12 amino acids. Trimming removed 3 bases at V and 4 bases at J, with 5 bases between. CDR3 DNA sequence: TGTGCCAGCAGCTTCAACTCAGATACGCAGTATTTT. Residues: CASSFNSDTQYF.

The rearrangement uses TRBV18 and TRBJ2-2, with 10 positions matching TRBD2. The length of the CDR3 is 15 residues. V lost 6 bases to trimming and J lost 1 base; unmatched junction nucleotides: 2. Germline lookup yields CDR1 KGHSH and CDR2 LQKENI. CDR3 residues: CASSRTSGNTGELFF. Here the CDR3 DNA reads TGTGCCAGCTCGCGGACTAGCGGGAACACCGGGGAGCTGTTTTTT.

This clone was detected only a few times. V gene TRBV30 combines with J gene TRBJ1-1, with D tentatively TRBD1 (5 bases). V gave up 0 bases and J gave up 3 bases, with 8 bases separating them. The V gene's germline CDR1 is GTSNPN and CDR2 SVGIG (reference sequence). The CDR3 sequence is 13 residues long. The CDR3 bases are TGTGCCTGGAGTGTACAGGACGACACTGAAGCTTTCTTT. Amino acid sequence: CAWSVQDDTEAFF.

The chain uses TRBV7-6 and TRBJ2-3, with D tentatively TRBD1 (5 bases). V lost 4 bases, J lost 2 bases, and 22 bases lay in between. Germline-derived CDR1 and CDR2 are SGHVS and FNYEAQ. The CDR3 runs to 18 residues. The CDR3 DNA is TGTGCCAGCAGCTCCGAAGTGTGGCACCAGGGATTCACAGATACGCAGTATTTT. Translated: CASSSEVWHQGFTDTQYF. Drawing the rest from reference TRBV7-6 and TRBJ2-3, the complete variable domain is GAGVSQSPRYKVTKRGQDVALRCDPISGHVSLYWYRQALGQGPEFLTYFNYEAQQDKSGLPNDRFSAERPEGSISTLTIQRTEQRDSAMYRCASSSEVWHQGFTDTQYFGPGTRLTVL.

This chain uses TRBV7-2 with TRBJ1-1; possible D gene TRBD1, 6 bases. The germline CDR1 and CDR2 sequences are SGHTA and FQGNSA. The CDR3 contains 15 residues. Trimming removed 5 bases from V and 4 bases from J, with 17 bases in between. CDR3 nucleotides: TGTGCCAGCAGCCCCGGTAGGGGGTTAAGCACTGAAGCTTTCTTT. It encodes CASSPGRGLSTEAFF.

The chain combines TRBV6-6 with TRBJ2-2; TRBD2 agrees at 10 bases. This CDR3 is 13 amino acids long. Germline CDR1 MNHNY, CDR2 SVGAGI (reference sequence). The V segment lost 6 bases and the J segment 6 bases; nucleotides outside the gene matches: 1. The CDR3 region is CASRGLAPGELFF. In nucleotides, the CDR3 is TGTGCCAGCAGGGGACTAGCGCCCGGGGAGCTGTTTTTT.

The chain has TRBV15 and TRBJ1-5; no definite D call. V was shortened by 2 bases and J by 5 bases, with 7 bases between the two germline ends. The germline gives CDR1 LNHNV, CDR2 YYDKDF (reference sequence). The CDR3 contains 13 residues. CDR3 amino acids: CATSRQYDQPQHF. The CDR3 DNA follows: TGTGCCACCAGCAGACAGTATGATCAGCCCCAGCATTTT. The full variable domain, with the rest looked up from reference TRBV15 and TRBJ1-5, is DAMVIQNPRYQVTQFGKPVTLSCSQTLNHNVMYWYQQKSSQAPKLLFHYYDKDFNNEADTPDNFQSRRPNTSFCFLDIRSPGLGDTAMYLCATSRQYDQPQHFGDGTRLSIL.

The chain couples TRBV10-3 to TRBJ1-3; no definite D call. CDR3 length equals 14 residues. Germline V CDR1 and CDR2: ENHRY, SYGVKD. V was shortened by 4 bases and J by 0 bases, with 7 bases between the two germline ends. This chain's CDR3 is CAISAQSSGNTIYF. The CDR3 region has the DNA TGTGCCATCAGTGCTCAGAGCTCTGGAAACACCATATATTTT.

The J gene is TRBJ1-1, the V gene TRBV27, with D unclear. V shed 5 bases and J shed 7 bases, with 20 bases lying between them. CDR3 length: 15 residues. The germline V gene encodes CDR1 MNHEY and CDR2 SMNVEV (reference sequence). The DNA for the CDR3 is TGTGCCAGCAGTCCAAGGTCGGGCAGAAAACATGAAGCTTTCTTT. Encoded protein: CASSPRSGRKHEAFF.